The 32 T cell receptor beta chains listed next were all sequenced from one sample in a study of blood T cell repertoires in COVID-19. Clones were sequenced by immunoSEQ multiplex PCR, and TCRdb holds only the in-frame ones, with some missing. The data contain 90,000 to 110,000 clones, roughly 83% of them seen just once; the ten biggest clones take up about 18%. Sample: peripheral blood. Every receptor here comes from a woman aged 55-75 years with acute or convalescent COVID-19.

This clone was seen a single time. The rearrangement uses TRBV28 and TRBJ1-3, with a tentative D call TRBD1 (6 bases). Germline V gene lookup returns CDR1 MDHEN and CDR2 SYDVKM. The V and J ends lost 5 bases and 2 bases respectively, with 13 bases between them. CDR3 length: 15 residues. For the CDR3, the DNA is TGTGCCAGCAGTCAACAGGGTAAAGCTGGAAACACCATATATTTT. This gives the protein CASSQQGKAGNTIYF.

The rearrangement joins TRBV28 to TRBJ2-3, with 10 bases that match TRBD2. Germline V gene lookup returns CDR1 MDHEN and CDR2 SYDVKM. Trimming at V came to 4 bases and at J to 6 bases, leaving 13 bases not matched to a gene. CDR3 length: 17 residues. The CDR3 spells CASSSSLAGDLGDTQYF. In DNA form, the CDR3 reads TGTGCCAGCAGTTCGAGCCTAGCGGGAGACTTAGGCGATACGCAGTATTTT. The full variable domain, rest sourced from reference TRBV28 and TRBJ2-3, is DVKVTQSSRYLVKRTGEKVFLECVQDMDHENMFWYRQDPGLGLRLIYFSYDVKMKEKGDIPEGYSVSREKKERFSLILESASTNQTSMYLCASSSSLAGDLGDTQYFGPGTRLTVL.

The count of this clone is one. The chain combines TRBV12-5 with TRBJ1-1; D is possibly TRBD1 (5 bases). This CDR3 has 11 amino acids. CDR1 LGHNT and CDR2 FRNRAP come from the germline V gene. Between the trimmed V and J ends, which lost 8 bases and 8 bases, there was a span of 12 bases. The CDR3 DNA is TGTGCTAGTTCCGGACATCAGGAAGCTTTCTTT. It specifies CASSGHQEAFF.

The CDR3 DNA reads TGTGCCAGCAGTGGACAGGCGCGCAATGAGCAGTTCTTC. Translating gives CASSGQARNEQFF. V is TRBV2 and J is TRBJ2-1, with D tentatively TRBD1 (6 bases). CDR1 and CDR2 from the germline V gene are SNHLY and FYNNEI. The CDR3 is made up of 13 amino acids. Between the trimmed V and J ends, which lost 4 bases and 6 bases, there was a span of 10 bases.

CDR3 amino acids: CASSTGQRVYGYTF. The CDR3 DNA follows: TGTGCCAGCAGTACCGGACAGAGAGTCTATGGCTACACCTTC. The chain couples TRBV28 to TRBJ1-2, with a tentative D call TRBD1 (6 bases). There are 14 residues in the CDR3. In germline, CDR1 is MDHEN, CDR2 SYDVKM. The germline V and J ends were trimmed by 5 bases and 4 bases, with 14 bases remaining between them.

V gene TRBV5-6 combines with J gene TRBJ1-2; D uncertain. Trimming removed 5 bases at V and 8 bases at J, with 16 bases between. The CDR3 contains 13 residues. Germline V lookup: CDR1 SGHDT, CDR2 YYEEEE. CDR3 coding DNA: TGTGCCAGCAGAGCGACCAGTCTAGAGGGCTACACCTTC. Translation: CASRATSLEGYTF.

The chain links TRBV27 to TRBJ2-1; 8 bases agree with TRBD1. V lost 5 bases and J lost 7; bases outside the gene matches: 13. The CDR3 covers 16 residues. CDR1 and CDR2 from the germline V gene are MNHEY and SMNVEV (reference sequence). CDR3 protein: CASSLLRTGQGNEQFF. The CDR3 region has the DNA TGTGCCAGCAGTCTCCTTCGGACAGGGCAAGGGAATGAGCAGTTCTTC.

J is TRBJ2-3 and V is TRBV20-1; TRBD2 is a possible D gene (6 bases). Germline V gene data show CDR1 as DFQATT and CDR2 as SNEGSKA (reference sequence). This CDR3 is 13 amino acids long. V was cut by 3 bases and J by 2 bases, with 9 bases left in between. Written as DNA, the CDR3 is TGCAGTGCTAGTAGCGGTTACACAGATACGCAGTATTTT. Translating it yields CSASSGYTDTQYF.

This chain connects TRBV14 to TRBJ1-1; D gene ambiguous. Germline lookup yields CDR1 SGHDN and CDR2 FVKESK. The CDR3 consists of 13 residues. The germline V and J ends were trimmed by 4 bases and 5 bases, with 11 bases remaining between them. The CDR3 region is CASSLTRETEAFF. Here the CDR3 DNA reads TGTGCCAGCAGCCTGACGCGGGAAACTGAAGCTTTCTTT.

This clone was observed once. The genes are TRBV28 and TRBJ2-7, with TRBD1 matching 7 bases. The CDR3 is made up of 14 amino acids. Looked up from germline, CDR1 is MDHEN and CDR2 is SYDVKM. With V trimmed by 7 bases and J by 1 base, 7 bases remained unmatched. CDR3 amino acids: CASTPGGRSYEQYF. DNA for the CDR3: TGTGCCAGCACTCCAGGGGGTCGGTCCTACGAGCAGTACTTC.

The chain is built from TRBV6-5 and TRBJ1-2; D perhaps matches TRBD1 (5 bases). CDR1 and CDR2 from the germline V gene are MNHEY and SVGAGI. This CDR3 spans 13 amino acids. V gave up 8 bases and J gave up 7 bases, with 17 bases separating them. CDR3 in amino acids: CASGRAQGSGYTF. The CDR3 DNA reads TGTGCCAGCGGTCGAGCCCAGGGTTCTGGCTACACCTTC.

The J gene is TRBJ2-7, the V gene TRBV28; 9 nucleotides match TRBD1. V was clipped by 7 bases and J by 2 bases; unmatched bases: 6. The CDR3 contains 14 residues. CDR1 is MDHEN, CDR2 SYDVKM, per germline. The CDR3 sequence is CASNRQGGPYEQYF. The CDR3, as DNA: TGTGCCAGCAATAGACAGGGGGGACCCTACGAGCAGTACTTC.

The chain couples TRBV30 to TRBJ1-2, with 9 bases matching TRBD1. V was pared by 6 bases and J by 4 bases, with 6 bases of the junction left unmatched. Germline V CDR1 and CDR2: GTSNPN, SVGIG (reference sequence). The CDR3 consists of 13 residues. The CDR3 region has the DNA TGTGCCTGCGGACAGGGGCTTGGCTATGGCTACACCTTC. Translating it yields CACGQGLGYGYTF.

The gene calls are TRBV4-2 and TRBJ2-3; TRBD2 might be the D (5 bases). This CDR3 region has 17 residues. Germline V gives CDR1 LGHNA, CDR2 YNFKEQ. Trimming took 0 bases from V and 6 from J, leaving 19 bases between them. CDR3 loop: CASSQDGLAGMVDTQYF. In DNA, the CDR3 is TGTGCCAGCAGCCAAGATGGCCTAGCAGGTATGGTGGATACGCAGTATTTT.

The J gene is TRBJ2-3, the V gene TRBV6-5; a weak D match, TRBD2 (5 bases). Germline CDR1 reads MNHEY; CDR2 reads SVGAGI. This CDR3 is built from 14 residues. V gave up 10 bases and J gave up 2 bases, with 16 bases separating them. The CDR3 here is CATTERPVTDTQYF. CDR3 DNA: TGTGCCACAACAGAGCGGCCTGTCACAGATACGCAGTATTTT.

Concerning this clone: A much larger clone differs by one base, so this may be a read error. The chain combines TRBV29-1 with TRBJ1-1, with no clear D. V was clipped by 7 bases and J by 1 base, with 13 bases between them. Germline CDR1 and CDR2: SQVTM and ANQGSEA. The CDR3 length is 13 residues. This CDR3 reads CSGRVDANTEAFF. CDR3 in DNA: TGCAGCGGGAGGGTGGACGCGAACACTGAAGCTTTCTTT.

CDR3 nucleotides: TGTGCCAGCAGCTTAGTGGCACAGCCCATGAACACTGAAGCTTTCTTT. It codes for CASSLVAQPMNTEAFF. This sequence joins TRBV7-8 and TRBJ1-1; no definite D call. V was pared by 1 base and J by 0 bases, with 12 bases between. Germline loops: CDR1 SGHVS, CDR2 FQNEAQ. The CDR3 sequence is 16 residues long.

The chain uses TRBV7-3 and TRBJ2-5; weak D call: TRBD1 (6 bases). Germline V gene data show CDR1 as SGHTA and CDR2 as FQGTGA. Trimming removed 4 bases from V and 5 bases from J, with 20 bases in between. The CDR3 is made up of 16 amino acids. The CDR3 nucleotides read TGTGCCAGCAGCTCAGACGGGACATCAAAGGGGGAGACCCAGTACTTC. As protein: CASSSDGTSKGETQYF.

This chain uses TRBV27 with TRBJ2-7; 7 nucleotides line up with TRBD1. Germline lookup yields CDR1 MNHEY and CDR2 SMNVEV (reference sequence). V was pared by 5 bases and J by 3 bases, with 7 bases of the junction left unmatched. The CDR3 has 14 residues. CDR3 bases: TGTGCCAGCAGTCTATACGGGACAGTCTACGAGCAGTACTTC. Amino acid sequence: CASSLYGTVYEQYF.

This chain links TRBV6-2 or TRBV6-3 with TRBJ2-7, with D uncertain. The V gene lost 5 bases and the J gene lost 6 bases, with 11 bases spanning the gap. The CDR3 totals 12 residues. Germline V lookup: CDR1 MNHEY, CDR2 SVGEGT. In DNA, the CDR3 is TGTGCCAGCAGTCAGATCCGGAGCGAGCAGTACTTC. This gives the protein CASSQIRSEQYF.

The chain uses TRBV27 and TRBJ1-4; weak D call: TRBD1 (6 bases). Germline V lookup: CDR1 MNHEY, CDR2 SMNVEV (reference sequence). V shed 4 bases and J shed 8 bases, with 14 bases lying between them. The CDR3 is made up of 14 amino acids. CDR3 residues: CASSYGGAREKLFF. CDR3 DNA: TGTGCCAGCAGTTACGGGGGGGCACGGGAAAAACTGTTTTTT.

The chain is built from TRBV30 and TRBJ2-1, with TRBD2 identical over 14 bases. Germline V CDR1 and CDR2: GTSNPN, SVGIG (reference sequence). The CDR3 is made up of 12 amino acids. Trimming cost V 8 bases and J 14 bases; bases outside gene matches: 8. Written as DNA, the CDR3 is TGTGCCGGGGGACTAGCGGGAGTAGGCGAGTTCTTC. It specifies CAGGLAGVGEFF.

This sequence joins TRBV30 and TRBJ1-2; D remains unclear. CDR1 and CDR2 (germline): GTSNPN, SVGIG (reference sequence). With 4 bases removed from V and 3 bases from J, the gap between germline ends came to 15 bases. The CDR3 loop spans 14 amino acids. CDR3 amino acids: CAWNPAAADYGYTF. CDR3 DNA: TGTGCCTGGAACCCCGCGGCCGCCGACTATGGCTACACCTTC.

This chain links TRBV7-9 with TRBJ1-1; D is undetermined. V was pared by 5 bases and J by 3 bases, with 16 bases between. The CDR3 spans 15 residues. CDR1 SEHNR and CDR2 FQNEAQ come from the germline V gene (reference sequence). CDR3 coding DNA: TGTGCCAGCAGCCTAAGTGGCAGGTCCTACACTGAAGCTTTCTTT. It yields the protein CASSLSGRSYTEAFF.

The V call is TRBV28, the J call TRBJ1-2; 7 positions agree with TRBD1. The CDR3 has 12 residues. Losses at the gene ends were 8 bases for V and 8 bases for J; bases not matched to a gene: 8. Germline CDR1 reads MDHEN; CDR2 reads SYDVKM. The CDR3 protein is CASLNRGRGYTF. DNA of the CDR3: TGTGCCAGCCTAAATAGGGGGCGAGGCTACACCTTC.

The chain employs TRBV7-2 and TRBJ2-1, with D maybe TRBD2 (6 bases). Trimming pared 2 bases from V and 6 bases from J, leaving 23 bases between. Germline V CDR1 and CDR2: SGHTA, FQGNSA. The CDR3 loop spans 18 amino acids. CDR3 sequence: CASSLIDSPGLRTNEQFF. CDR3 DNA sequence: TGTGCCAGCAGCTTAATTGATTCCCCGGGACTGCGGACCAATGAGCAGTTCTTC.

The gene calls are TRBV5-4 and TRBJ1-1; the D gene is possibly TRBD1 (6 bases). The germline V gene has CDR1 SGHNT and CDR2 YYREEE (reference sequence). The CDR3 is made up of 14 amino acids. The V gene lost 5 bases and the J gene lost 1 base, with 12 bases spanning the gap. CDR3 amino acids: CASRRDMENTEAFF. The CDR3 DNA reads TGTGCCAGCAGGAGGGACATGGAGAACACTGAAGCTTTCTTT.

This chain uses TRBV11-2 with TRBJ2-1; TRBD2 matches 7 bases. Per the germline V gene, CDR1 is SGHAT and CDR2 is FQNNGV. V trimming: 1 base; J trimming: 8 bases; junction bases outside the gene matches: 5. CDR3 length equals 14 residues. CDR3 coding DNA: TGTGCCAGCAGCTTAGCTCTTGGGAGGGATGAGCAGTTCTTC. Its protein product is CASSLALGRDEQFF. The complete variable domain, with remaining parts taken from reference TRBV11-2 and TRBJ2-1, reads EAGVAQSPRYKIIEKRQSVAFWCNPISGHATLYWYQQILGQGPKLLIQFQNNGVVDDSQLPKDRFSAERLKGVDSTLKIQPAKLEDSAVYLCASSLALGRDEQFFGPGTRLTVL.

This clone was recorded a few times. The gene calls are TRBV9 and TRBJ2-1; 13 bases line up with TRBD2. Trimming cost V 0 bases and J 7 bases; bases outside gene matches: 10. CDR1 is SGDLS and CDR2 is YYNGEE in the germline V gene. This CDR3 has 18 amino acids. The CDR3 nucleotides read TGTGCCAGCAGCGTAGCATGGGGGACTAGCGGGACGGTGAATGAGCAGTTCTTC. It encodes CASSVAWGTSGTVNEQFF.

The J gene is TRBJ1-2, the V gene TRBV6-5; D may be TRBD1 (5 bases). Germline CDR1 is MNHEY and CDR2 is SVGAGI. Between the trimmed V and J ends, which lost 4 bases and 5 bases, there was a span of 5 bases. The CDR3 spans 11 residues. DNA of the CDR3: TGTGCCAGCAGTTCAGGGTATGGCTACACCTTC. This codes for CASSSGYGYTF.

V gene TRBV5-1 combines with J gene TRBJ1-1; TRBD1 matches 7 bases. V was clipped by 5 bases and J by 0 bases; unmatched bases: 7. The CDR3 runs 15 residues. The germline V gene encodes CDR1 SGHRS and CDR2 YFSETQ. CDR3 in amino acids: CASRPGQHMNTEAFF. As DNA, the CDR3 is TGCGCCAGCAGGCCGGGACAGCACATGAACACTGAAGCTTTCTTT.

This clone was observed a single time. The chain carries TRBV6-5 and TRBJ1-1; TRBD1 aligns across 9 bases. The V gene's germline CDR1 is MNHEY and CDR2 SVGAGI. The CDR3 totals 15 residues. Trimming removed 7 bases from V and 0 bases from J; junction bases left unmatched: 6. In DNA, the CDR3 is TGTGCCAGCAAACAGGGGGCAGGGGTGAACACTGAAGCTTTCTTT. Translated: CASKQGAGVNTEAFF.